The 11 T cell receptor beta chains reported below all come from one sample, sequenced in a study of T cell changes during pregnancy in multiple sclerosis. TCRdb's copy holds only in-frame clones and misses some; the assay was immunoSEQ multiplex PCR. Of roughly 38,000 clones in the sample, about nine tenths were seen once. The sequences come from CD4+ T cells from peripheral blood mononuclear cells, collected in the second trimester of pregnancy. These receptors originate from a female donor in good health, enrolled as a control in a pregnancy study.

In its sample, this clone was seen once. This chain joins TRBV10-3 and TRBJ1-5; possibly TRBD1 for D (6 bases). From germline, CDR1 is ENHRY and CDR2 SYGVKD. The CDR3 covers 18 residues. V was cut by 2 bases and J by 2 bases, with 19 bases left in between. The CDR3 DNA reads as TGTGCCATCAGTGAGGCCCGAGGGGGGGCAATGGGCAATCAGCCCCAGCATTTT. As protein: CAISEARGGAMGNQPQHF.

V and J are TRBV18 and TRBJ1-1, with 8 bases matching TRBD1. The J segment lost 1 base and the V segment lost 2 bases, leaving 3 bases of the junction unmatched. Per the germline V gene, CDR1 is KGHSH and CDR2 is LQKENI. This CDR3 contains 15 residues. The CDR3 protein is CASSPTGGPNTEAFF. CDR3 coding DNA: TGTGCCAGCTCACCAACAGGGGGTCCGAACACTGAAGCTTTCTTT.

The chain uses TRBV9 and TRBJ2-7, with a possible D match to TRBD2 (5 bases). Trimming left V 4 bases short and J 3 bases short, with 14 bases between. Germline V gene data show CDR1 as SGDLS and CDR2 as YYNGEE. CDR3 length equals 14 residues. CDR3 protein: CASSPGEHHYEQYF. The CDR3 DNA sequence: TGTGCCAGCAGCCCCGGGGAACACCACTACGAGCAGTACTTC.

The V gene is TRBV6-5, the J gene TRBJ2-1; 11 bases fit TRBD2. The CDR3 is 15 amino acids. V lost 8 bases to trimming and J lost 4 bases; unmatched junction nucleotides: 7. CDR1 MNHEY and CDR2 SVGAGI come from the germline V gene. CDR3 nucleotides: TGTGCCAGCCGACGGGGGACTAGCGGATACAATGAGCAGTTCTTC. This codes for CASRRGTSGYNEQFF.

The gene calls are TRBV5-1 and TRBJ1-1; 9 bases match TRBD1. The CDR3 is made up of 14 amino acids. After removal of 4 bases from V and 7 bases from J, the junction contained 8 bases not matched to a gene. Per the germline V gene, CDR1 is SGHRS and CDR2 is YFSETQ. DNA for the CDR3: TGCGCCAGCAGCCGGCCGGGACAGGGTGATGAAGCTTTCTTT. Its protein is CASSRPGQGDEAFF.

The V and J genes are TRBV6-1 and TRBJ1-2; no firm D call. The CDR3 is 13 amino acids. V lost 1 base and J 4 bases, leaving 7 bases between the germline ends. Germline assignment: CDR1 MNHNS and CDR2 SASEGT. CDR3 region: CASSEDSGYGYTF. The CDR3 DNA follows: TGTGCCAGCAGTGAAGACAGCGGCTATGGCTACACCTTC.

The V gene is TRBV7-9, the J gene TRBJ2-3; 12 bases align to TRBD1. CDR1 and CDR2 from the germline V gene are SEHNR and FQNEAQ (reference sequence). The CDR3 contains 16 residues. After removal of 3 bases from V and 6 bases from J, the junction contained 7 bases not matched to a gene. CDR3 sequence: CASSLGDRGRADTQYF. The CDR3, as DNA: TGTGCCAGCAGCTTGGGGGACAGGGGGCGCGCGGATACGCAGTATTTT.

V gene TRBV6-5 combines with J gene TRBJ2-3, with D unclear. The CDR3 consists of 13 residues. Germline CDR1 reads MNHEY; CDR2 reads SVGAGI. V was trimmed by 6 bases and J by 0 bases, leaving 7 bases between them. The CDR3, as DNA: TGTGCCAGCAGACAGCCTAGCACAGATACGCAGTATTTT. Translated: CASRQPSTDTQYF.

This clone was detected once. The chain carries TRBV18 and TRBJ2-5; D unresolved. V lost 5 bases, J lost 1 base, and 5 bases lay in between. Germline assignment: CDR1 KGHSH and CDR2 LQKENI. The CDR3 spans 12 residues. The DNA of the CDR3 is TGTGCCAGCTCAAGACTCCAAGAGACCCAGTACTTC. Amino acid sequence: CASSRLQETQYF.

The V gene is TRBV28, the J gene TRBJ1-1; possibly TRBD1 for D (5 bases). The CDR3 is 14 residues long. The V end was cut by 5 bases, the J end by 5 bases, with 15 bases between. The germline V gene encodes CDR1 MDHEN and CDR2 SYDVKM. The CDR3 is CASSIYQGRTEAFF. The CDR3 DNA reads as TGTGCCAGCAGTATATACCAGGGTCGGACTGAAGCTTTCTTT.

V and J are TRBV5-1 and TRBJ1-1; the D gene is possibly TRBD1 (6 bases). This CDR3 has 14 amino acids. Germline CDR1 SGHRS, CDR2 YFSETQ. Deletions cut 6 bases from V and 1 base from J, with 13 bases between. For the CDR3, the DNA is TGCGCCAGCACCAGGGAAGGGGGGAACACTGAAGCTTTCTTT. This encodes CASTREGGNTEAFF.